The T cell receptor beta chain under discussion was sequenced for a study of blood T cell repertoires in COVID-19. TCRdb's table, derived via immunoSEQ multiplex PCR, lists solely in-frame clones and lacks some. The data hold some 330,000 clones, with around 86% observed a single time. This clone was recorded only once. Germline CDR1 is MNHEY and CDR2 is SVGAGI. The CDR3 has 14 amino acids. V was pared by 6 bases and J by 7 bases, with 16 bases between. V and J are TRBV6-5 and TRBJ1-5, with TRBD1 as a possible D gene (6 bases). The sequence was obtained from a man aged 25-45 years who had recovered from COVID-19. What was sequenced was PBMCs or T cells enriched from blood (not recorded which). In DNA form, the CDR3 reads TGTGCCAGCAGGGCAACAGGGTCGGGACAGCCCCAGCATTTT. Translated: CASRATGSGQPQHF.